Each of the 14 T cell receptor beta chains below was sequenced from the same sample in a study of CD8+ T cells in alopecia areata. Sample treatment: oral pan-JAK inhibitor, 5-10 mg twice daily. RNA, once extracted, was reverse transcribed into cDNA for use as the sequencing template. TCRdb's table, derived via immunoSEQ multiplex PCR, lists solely in-frame clones and lacks some. The table includes about 180,000 clones, about 48% detected once. Source: CD8+ T cells sorted from blood, taken at week 24, from a patient treated with tofacitinib. Receptors were obtained from a human donor with alopecia areata.

The rearrangement joins TRBV4-3 to TRBJ2-7; 12 bases match TRBD2. CDR1 is LGHNA and CDR2 is YSLEER in the germline V gene. J gave up 4 bases and V 0 bases, and 7 bases lay outside the gene matches. The CDR3 totals 17 residues. The CDR3 DNA reads TGCGCCAGCAGCCAAGATCCGGCCGGGACTAGCGGGTACGAGCAGTACTTC. Its translation is CASSQDPAGTSGYEQYF.

The V gene is TRBV29-1, the J gene TRBJ2-2, with 8 positions matching TRBD2. Germline V CDR1 and CDR2: SQVTM, ANQGSEA. The V and J ends lost 4 bases and 3 bases, in that order; junction bases with no gene match: 1. The CDR3 contains 13 residues. In DNA form, the CDR3 reads TGCAGCGTTGCGGGGGGGGACACCGGGGAGCTGTTTTTT. Amino acid sequence: CSVAGGDTGELFF.

The genes are TRBV5-1 and TRBJ2-5; 9 bases line up with TRBD2. Trimming took 0 bases from V and 4 from J; bases not matched to a gene: 10. The CDR3 runs to 17 residues. Germline V gene sequence: CDR1 SGHRS, CDR2 YFSETQ. The CDR3 sequence: CASSLEGGGAGPETQYF. For the CDR3, the DNA is TGCGCCAGCAGCTTGGAAGGCGGGGGGGCCGGTCCAGAGACCCAGTACTTC.

The chain couples TRBV11-3 to TRBJ2-1; the D is unclear. Germline CDR1 SGHNT, CDR2 YENEEA. The CDR3 consists of 12 residues. V lost 3 bases and J 5 bases, leaving 5 bases between the germline ends. CDR3 sequence: CASSFRDNEQFF. For the CDR3, the DNA is TGTGCCAGCAGCTTTAGGGACAATGAGCAGTTCTTC.

The chain combines TRBV6-5 with TRBJ2-1; 7 positions match TRBD2. V shed 4 bases, J shed 7 bases, and the junction held 7 bases outside the gene matches. Germline V gene sequence: CDR1 MNHEY, CDR2 SVGAGI. The length of the CDR3 is 14 residues. CDR3 protein: CASSSPGTTNEQFF. For the CDR3, the DNA is TGTGCCAGCAGTTCTCCCGGGACTACGAATGAGCAGTTCTTC.

This chain connects TRBV6-6 to TRBJ2-1; D is undetermined. Trimming shortened V by 0 bases and J by 6 bases, and 6 bases separated the two germline ends. The CDR3 is made up of 13 amino acids. In germline, CDR1 is MNHNY, CDR2 SVGAGI (reference sequence). The chain's CDR3 is CASSYSSSNEQFF. The CDR3 nucleotides are TGTGCCAGCAGTTACTCTAGCAGCAATGAGCAGTTCTTC.

The V call is TRBV5-1, the J call TRBJ1-3, with 11 bases aligning to TRBD1. Looked up from germline, CDR1 is SGHRS and CDR2 is YFSETQ. The V and J ends lost 4 bases and 3 bases, in that order; junction bases with no gene match: 3. The CDR3 is 15 amino acids. DNA for the CDR3: TGCGCCAGCAGCCTGGACAGGGGGCTTGGAAACACCATATATTTT. Its translation: CASSLDRGLGNTIYF.

J is TRBJ1-2 and V is TRBV18; D possibly corresponds to TRBD1 (5 bases). Germline lookup yields CDR1 KGHSH and CDR2 LQKENI. V lost 8 bases, J lost 6 bases, and 16 bases lay in between. The CDR3 is 13 residues long. CDR3 nucleotides: TGTGCCAGCACCGAGTCCAGGGTCGATGGCTACACCTTC. This codes for CASTESRVDGYTF.

The chain uses TRBV13 and TRBJ1-1, with TRBD1 matching 9 bases. In germline, CDR1 is PRHDT, CDR2 FYEKMQ (reference sequence). The CDR3 extends over 16 amino acids. J was trimmed by 7 bases and V by 1 base; bases with no gene match: 10. Here the CDR3 reads CASSLEATDRGIEAFF. As DNA, the CDR3 is TGTGCCAGCAGCTTAGAGGCTACGGACAGGGGAATTGAAGCTTTCTTT.

The chain is built from TRBV29-1 and TRBJ2-1, with D possibly called TRBD1 or TRBD2 (6 bases each). Germline values: CDR1 SQVTM, CDR2 ANQGSEA. This CDR3 spans 12 amino acids. V was shortened by 8 bases and J by 4 bases, with 12 bases between the two germline ends. Here the CDR3 reads CSFRGDYNEQFF. As DNA, the CDR3 is TGCAGCTTTAGGGGGGATTACAATGAGCAGTTCTTC.

This clone was seen a single time. The CDR3 nucleotides are TGTGCCAGCAGTTATTTCACCCGCGGGAACACTGAAGCTTTCTTT. This translates into CASSYFTRGNTEAFF. The chain has TRBV6-6 and TRBJ1-1; D unclear. Per the germline V gene, CDR1 is MNHNY and CDR2 is SVGAGI (reference sequence). CDR3 length: 15 residues. Trimming took off 3 bases at V and 1 base at J, with 12 bases between the two ends.

The chain is built from TRBV6-5 and TRBJ2-7, with D unresolved. The germline V gene encodes CDR1 MNHEY and CDR2 SVGAGI. The CDR3 extends over 11 amino acids. V lost 6 bases to trimming and J lost 0 bases, with 3 bases between them. The CDR3 DNA reads as TGTGCCAGCAGGAGCTCCTACGAGCAGTACTTC. Protein: CASRSSYEQYF.

This clone appeared a single time. V gene TRBV15 combines with J gene TRBJ2-5; D not certain. This CDR3 spans 14 amino acids. CDR1 is LNHNV and CDR2 is YYDKDF in the germline V gene (reference sequence). Trimming took off 0 bases at V and 0 bases at J, with 5 bases between the two ends. The CDR3, as DNA: TGTGCCACCAGCAGAGATTCGGACCAAGAGACCCAGTACTTC. Encoded protein: CATSRDSDQETQYF.

This clone was seen more than once but under ten times. Here the CDR3 reads CACPRVWGTEAFF. The CDR3 DNA sequence: TGTGCCTGCCCCCGGGTTTGGGGCACTGAAGCTTTCTTT. The chain has TRBV30 and TRBJ1-1; D remains ambiguous. Germline V gene sequence: CDR1 GTSNPN, CDR2 SVGIG (reference sequence). Trimming removed 6 bases at V and 4 bases at J, with 15 bases between. This CDR3 has 13 residues.